This T cell receptor beta chain was recovered during a study of T cells in Graves' hyperthyroidism and ophthalmopathy. Fresh 10 ml peripheral blood yielded PBMCs. The trim removed 8 bases at V and 5 bases at J, leaving 8 bases unmatched. This CDR3 comprises 12 residues. In germline, CDR1 is DFQATT, CDR2 SNEGSKA (reference sequence). This clonotype was counted a few times. Its specificity is unknown. Points from the study as a whole: Stable hyperthyroidism was separated from ophthalmopathy by a model based on 13 V-J features.

The source material, RNA transcripts, was used to amplify TCR beta CDR3 regions. The HTBI primer set drove a first-round RT-PCR of the TCR CDR3. TCRdb re-analysed the multiplex PCR reads in MiXCR, keeping a single row per CDR3 protein. The profile covers 500,000 to 650,000 distinct CDR3 sequences, with around 13% appearing a single time and around 12% taken by the ten largest. Sequenced sample: blood. The receptor's source is a woman in her fifties or sixties with Graves' ophthalmopathy. The gene calls are TRBV20-1 and TRBJ2-5; 7 nucleotides match TRBD1. The DNA for the CDR3 is TGCAGTCTTATCGACAGGGCGGAGACCCAGTACTTC. Its protein is CSLIDRAETQYF.